Listed below are T cell receptor beta chains from one sample, sequenced in a study of prognosis after radiotherapy for stage I lung cancer. TCRdb processed the multiplex PCR reads anew with MiXCR; each CDR3 protein has one entry. The repertoire holds 20,000 to 30,000 distinct CDR3 sequences, with roughly two fifths as singletons. Sequenced here: PBMCs, sampled before or after stereotactic body radiation therapy (not recorded which). The receptors were gathered from a donor aged 50 or older with non-small cell lung cancer. CDR3s include the opening cysteine and the closing phenylalanine or tryptophan. The D gene is left open where the match is weak. The size field is filled for only some rows; it gives once, few, many or a size class.

D: NA; size: many; J: TRBJ2-2; V: TRBV7-3; CDR3: CASSTQRDTGELFF; DNA: TGTGCCAGCAGCACACAGAGGGATACCGGGGAGCTGTTTTTT
D: TRBD1; size: NA; J: TRBJ1-2; V: TRBV7-8; CDR3: CASSISGTVIYGYTF; DNA: TGTGCCAGCAGCATCTCCGGGACAGTCATTTATGGCTACACCTTC
D: NA; size: NA; J: TRBJ2-3; V: TRBV12-3/TRBV12-4; CDR3: CASSLLSVDFSDTQYF; DNA: TGTGCCAGCAGCCTGTTATCGGTAGATTTCTCAGATACGCAGTATTTT
D: NA; size: NA; J: TRBJ1-4; V: TRBV28; CDR3: CATSEEDRANEKLFF; DNA: TGTGCAACCTCAGAAGAGGACCGAGCTAATGAAAAACTGTTTTTT
D: TRBD2; size: NA; J: TRBJ2-5; V: TRBV3-1; CDR3: CASSNPLAGEETQYF; DNA: TGTGCCAGCAGCAACCCACTAGCGGGAGAAGAGACCCAGTACTTC
D: TRBD2; size: many; J: TRBJ2-7; V: TRBV5-1; CDR3: CASSTGLAVPHEQYF; DNA: TGCGCCAGCAGCACCGGACTAGCCGTACCCCACGAGCAGTACTTC
D: TRBD2; size: many; J: TRBJ2-2; V: TRBV5-5; CDR3: CASSSTGTRGTGELFF; DNA: TGTGCCAGCAGCTCGACGGGGACTAGGGGCACCGGGGAGCTGTTTTTT
D: NA; size: NA; J: TRBJ1-4; V: TRBV12-3/TRBV12-4; CDR3: CASRGPGAGEKLFF; DNA: TGTGCCAGCAGGGGGCCCGGGGCCGGTGAAAAACTGTTTTTT
D: NA; size: many; J: TRBJ1-1; V: TRBV7-6; CDR3: CASSAWDRRGTEAFF; DNA: TGTGCCAGCAGCGCTTGGGACCGACGGGGCACTGAAGCTTTCTTT
D: NA; size: NA; J: TRBJ2-3; V: TRBV5-1; CDR3: CASARGTRTDTQYF; DNA: TGCGCCAGCGCCCGGGGGACCCGCACAGATACGCAGTATTTT
D: NA; size: many; J: TRBJ1-2; V: TRBV29-1; CDR3: CSVEIAEANYGYTF; DNA: TGCAGCGTTGAAATAGCAGAGGCTAACTATGGCTACACCTTC
D: NA; size: many; J: TRBJ1-4; V: TRBV19; CDR3: CASTQAGGQHEKLFF; DNA: TGTGCCAGTACTCAGGCCGGGGGGCAACATGAAAAACTGTTTTTT
D: TRBD1; size: many; J: TRBJ2-4; V: TRBV7-2; CDR3: CASNKGQGEGIQYF; DNA: TGTGCCAGCAACAAGGGACAGGGGGAGGGCATTCAGTACTTC
D: TRBD2; size: many; J: TRBJ2-7; V: TRBV5-5; CDR3: CASSLVPGLATLGKYF; DNA: TGTGCCAGCAGCTTGGTTCCTGGACTAGCGACCTTGGGGAAGTACTTC
D: NA; size: many; J: TRBJ2-3; V: TRBV2; CDR3: CASSEKRAGGTDAQYF; DNA: TGTGCCAGCAGTGAAAAGCGGGCGGGCGGAACAGATGCGCAGTATTTT
D: NA; size: many; J: TRBJ2-5; V: TRBV2; CDR3: CASSPDSRFGTQYF; DNA: TGTGCCAGCAGTCCGGATTCCCGTTTCGGGACCCAGTACTTC
D: TRBD1; size: many; J: TRBJ1-1; V: TRBV3-1; CDR3: CASSQDRGGRGRDTEAFF; DNA: TGTGCCAGCAGCCAAGATAGAGGCGGCAGGGGGCGGGACACTGAAGCTTTCTTT
D: NA; size: NA; J: TRBJ1-5; V: TRBV6-2/TRBV6-3; CDR3: CASSHRPGTGNKPQHF; DNA: TGTGCCAGCAGTCATCGGCCCGGGACGGGCAATAAGCCACAGCATTTT
D: TRBD2; size: NA; J: TRBJ2-1; V: TRBV2; CDR3: CASRGTSGPFDFF; DNA: TGTGCCTCCCGGGGGACTAGCGGTCCCTTTGACTTCTTC
D: NA; size: many; J: TRBJ2-7; V: TRBV3-1; CDR3: CASSGNHYEQYF; DNA: TGTGCCAGCAGCGGGAACCACTACGAGCAGTACTTC
D: NA; size: medium-sized; J: TRBJ2-7; V: TRBV5-1; CDR3: CASSLVQGSYEQYF; DNA: TGCGCCAGCAGCTTGGTCCAGGGGTCCTACGAGCAGTACTTC
D: TRBD1; size: many; J: TRBJ2-3; V: TRBV2; CDR3: CASRPDRGTDTQYF; DNA: TGTGCCAGCAGACCGGACAGGGGCACAGATACGCAGTATTTT
D: TRBD1; size: NA; J: TRBJ2-7; V: TRBV20-1; CDR3: CSAPSTGGYQQYF; DNA: TGCAGTGCCCCGAGTACAGGGGGCTACCAGCAGTACTTC
D: NA; size: many; J: TRBJ1-3; V: TRBV5-1; CDR3: CASSTRGATGNTIYF; DNA: TGCGCCAGCAGCACCAGGGGAGCTACTGGAAACACCATATATTTT
D: TRBD1; size: many; J: TRBJ1-1; V: TRBV2; CDR3: CASRGQLNTEAFF; DNA: TGTGCCAGCAGGGGACAGCTGAACACTGAAGCTTTCTTT
D: NA; size: many; J: TRBJ1-5; V: TRBV4-1; CDR3: CASSRGHSNQPQHF; DNA: TGCGCCAGCAGCCGGGGACATTCTAATCAGCCCCAGCATTTT
D: NA; size: many; J: TRBJ2-5; V: TRBV27; CDR3: CASSVSGTEETQYF; DNA: TGTGCCAGCAGTGTTAGCGGAACCGAAGAGACCCAGTACTTC
D: TRBD2; size: NA; J: TRBJ2-7; V: TRBV6-1; CDR3: CASSSHVSGRAGEQYF; DNA: TGTGCCAGCAGTTCACACGTGAGCGGGAGAGCAGGAGAGCAGTACTTC
D: NA; size: NA; J: TRBJ1-1; V: TRBV4-1; CDR3: CASSLGSFERDTEAFF; DNA: TGCGCCAGCAGCCTCGGGTCCTTCGAGCGGGACACTGAAGCTTTCTTT
D: NA; size: NA; J: TRBJ2-5; V: TRBV6-1; CDR3: CASSAGSETHYF; DNA: TGTGCCAGCAGTGCGGGCTCAGAGACCCATTACTTC
D: TRBD2; size: many; J: TRBJ2-1; V: TRBV10-2; CDR3: CASRARLAGGFRGGNEQFF; DNA: TGCGCCAGCAGAGCTAGACTAGCGGGAGGTTTTCGTGGCGGCAATGAGCAGTTCTTC
D: TRBD2; size: many; J: TRBJ2-1; V: TRBV27; CDR3: CASSLQGLAGQFF; DNA: TGTGCCAGCAGTTTACAGGGACTAGCCGGGCAGTTCTTC
D: NA; size: many; J: TRBJ2-7; V: TRBV12-3/TRBV12-4; CDR3: CASSLRTYEQYF; DNA: TGTGCCAGCAGTTTACGGACCTACGAGCAGTACTTC
D: NA; size: medium-sized; J: TRBJ2-7; V: TRBV20-1; CDR3: CSARDTGGQHRSYEQYF; DNA: TGCAGTGCTAGAGATACCGGAGGACAGCATCGTTCCTACGAGCAGTACTTC
D: NA; size: NA; J: TRBJ2-2; V: TRBV9; CDR3: CASSVEAGTNTWDLFF; DNA: TGTGCCAGCAGCGTAGAGGCAGGGACGAACACCTGGGATCTGTTTTTT
D: NA; size: NA; J: TRBJ2-7; V: TRBV11-2; CDR3: CASSDGVTYEQYF; DNA: TGTGCCAGCAGCGACGGGGTCACCTACGAGCAGTACTTC
D: TRBD1; size: many; J: TRBJ2-5; V: TRBV5-1; CDR3: CASSPRGQGRETQYF; DNA: TGCGCCAGCAGCCCAAGGGGACAGGGCAGGGAGACCCAGTACTTC
D: NA; size: NA; J: TRBJ2-7; V: TRBV27; CDR3: CASSLYSLPGGEQYF; DNA: TGTGCCAGCAGTTTATATTCCCTCCCTGGCGGCGAGCAGTACTTC
D: NA; size: NA; J: TRBJ1-2; V: TRBV7-9; CDR3: CASSGYAF; DNA: TGTGCCAGCAGTGGCTACGCCTTC
D: NA; size: NA; J: TRBJ2-1; V: TRBV15; CDR3: CATSRDLKLGSEYNEQFF; DNA: TGTGCCACCAGCAGAGATCTCAAATTAGGCAGTGAGTACAATGAGCAGTTCTTC
D: TRBD2; size: NA; J: TRBJ2-5; V: TRBV5-5; CDR3: CASSLASGSQETQYF; DNA: TGTGCCAGCAGCTTGGCTAGCGGATCCCAAGAGACCCAGTACTTC
D: TRBD1; size: NA; J: TRBJ1-2; V: TRBV12-3/TRBV12-4; CDR3: CASSLRGQGVGYTF; DNA: TGTGCCAGCAGCCTAAGGGGACAGGGTGTAGGCTACACCTTC
D: TRBD2; size: once; J: TRBJ2-1; V: TRBV20-1; CDR3: CSASSLGTSVYEQFF; DNA: TGCAGTGCTAGTAGTCTGGGGACTAGCGTGTATGAGCAGTTCTTC
D: TRBD2; size: NA; J: TRBJ2-5; V: TRBV28; CDR3: CASSLYAGGKGWDLYQETQYF; DNA: TGTGCCAGCAGTTTATACGCGGGGGGGAAGGGATGGGACCTGTACCAAGAGACCCAGTACTTC
D: NA; size: many; J: TRBJ2-1; V: TRBV5-4; CDR3: CASSLGQVGSEQFF; DNA: TGTGCCAGCAGCTTGGGGCAGGTGGGGAGTGAGCAGTTCTTC
D: NA; size: many; J: TRBJ2-1; V: TRBV18; CDR3: CASSPGTNNNEQFF; DNA: TGTGCCAGCTCACCTGGGACGAACAACAATGAGCAGTTCTTC
D: TRBD2; size: medium-sized; J: TRBJ2-7; V: TRBV7-2; CDR3: CASSLVGGGTYEQYF; DNA: TGTGCCAGCAGCTTAGTTGGGGGGGGGACCTACGAGCAGTACTTC
D: NA; size: NA; J: TRBJ2-5; V: TRBV5-4; CDR3: CASSGGGQESQYF; DNA: TGTGCCAGCAGCGGGGGGGGCCAAGAGAGCCAGTACTTC
D: NA; size: medium-sized; J: TRBJ1-2; V: TRBV20-1; CDR3: CSAQSQGQDYTF; DNA: TGCAGTGCTCAGTCGCAGGGTCAGGACTACACCTTC
D: TRBD2; size: NA; J: TRBJ2-7; V: TRBV20-1; CDR3: CSAKVWGRAGEQYF; DNA: TGCAGTGCTAAGGTGTGGGGGAGGGCAGGAGAGCAGTACTTC
D: NA; size: NA; J: TRBJ1-1; V: TRBV6-1; CDR3: CASIFRTPANTEAFF; DNA: TGTGCCAGCATTTTTCGCACCCCCGCGAACACTGAAGCTTTCTTT
D: NA; size: many; J: TRBJ2-5; V: TRBV5-1; CDR3: CASSLAQYQETQYF; DNA: TGCGCCAGCAGCTTGGCCCAGTACCAAGAGACCCAGTACTTC
D: NA; size: many; J: TRBJ1-2; V: TRBV2; CDR3: CASNPSGVIDYGYTF; DNA: TGTGCCAGCAACCCGTCTGGGGTCATCGACTATGGCTACACCTTC
D: NA; size: NA; J: TRBJ2-7; V: TRBV20-1; CDR3: CSARAFYVGRGEQYF; DNA: TGCAGTGCTAGAGCCTTCTATGTCGGCCGGGGCGAGCAGTACTTC
D: NA; size: NA; J: TRBJ1-2; V: TRBV6-1; CDR3: CAITQRGVNYCYTF; DNA: TGTGCCATCACCCAGAGGGGTGTCAACTATTGCTACACCTTC
D: NA; size: NA; J: TRBJ1-1; V: TRBV27; CDR3: CASSFTGTQGTEAFF; DNA: TGTGCCAGCAGTTTTACGGGGACCCAAGGCACTGAAGCTTTCTTT
D: NA; size: many; J: TRBJ2-3; V: TRBV5-1; CDR3: CASSPVGVGSGTDTQYF; DNA: TGCGCCAGCAGCCCCGTTGGGGTGGGCAGCGGCACAGATACGCAGTATTTT
D: TRBD2; size: medium-sized; J: TRBJ2-3; V: TRBV24-1; CDR3: CATSDLKGLAGGSTDTQYF; DNA: TGTGCCACCAGTGATTTGAAGGGGCTAGCGGGAGGTAGCACAGATACGCAGTATTTT
D: NA; size: many; J: TRBJ1-1; V: TRBV19; CDR3: CASSVLQGRNTEAFF; DNA: TGTGCCAGTAGTGTCCTCCAGGGAAGGAACACTGAAGCTTTCTTT
D: TRBD2; size: NA; J: TRBJ2-5; V: TRBV20-1; CDR3: CSAREGTTQETQCF; DNA: TGCAGTGCTAGAGAAGGGACTACTCAAGAGACACAGTGCTTC